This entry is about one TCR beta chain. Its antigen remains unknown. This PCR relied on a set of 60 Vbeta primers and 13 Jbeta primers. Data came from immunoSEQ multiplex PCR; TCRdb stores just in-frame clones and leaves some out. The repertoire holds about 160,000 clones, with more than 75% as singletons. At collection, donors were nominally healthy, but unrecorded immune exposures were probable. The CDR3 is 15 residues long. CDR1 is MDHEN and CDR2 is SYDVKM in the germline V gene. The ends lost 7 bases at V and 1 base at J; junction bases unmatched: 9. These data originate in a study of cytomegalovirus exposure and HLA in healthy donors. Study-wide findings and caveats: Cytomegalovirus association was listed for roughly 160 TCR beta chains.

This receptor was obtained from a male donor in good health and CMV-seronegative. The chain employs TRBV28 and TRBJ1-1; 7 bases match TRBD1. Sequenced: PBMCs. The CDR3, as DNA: TGTGCCAGCACCGGACAGGTTCGAGGGAACACTGAAGCTTTCTTT. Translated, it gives CASTGQVRGNTEAFF.